This paragraph reports one TCR beta chain. Its recognized antigen is unknown. No much larger clonotype is one base removed from it; base qualities were not supplied. To prepare the library, RT-PCR was applied. TCRdb names Illumina HiSeq 2500 as the instrument used. TCRdb redid the processing of the public reads, applying fastp at Q25 and MiXCR, and retained in-frame beta chains. One record per CDR3 amino acid sequence lists the most common genes and DNA. In this sample the table shows roughly 500,000 distinct CDR3 sequences, approximately 24% of which occur a single time. 1.9% of the sample is held by the ten biggest clonotypes. The data belong to a study of response to subunit inactivated influenza vaccine (dated by TCRdb to 2016 to 2019). About the study as a whole: Deep quantitative profiling of the T cell receptor repertoire was used in the study to follow responses to a trivalent subunit inactivated influenza vaccine. On the study overall, not on this receptor specifically: The authors suggested that each seasonal influenza vaccination may recruit only a limited number of new T cells.

Including the terminal cysteine and phenylalanine, the CDR3 comprises 13 residues. Just the 39-base CDR3 DNA is kept, in frame starting at base 1. Trimming at the junction amounts to 2 bases on V and 4 bases on J, and the germline ends lie 8 bases apart. Source: CD4+ T cells sorted from PBMCs, taken roughly 5 days after vaccination. The sequence was obtained from a man over 45 who received an inactivated influenza vaccine. Donor details come from another sample of the same person, matched by shared clones. The rearranged chain carries TRBV12-3 or TRBV12-4 and TRBJ1-1; TRBD1 is a weak D gene call, 6 bases matching. The CDR3 region: CASSLWGATEAFF. The bases are TGTGCCAGCAGTTTATGGGGGGCCACTGAAGCTTTCTTT.